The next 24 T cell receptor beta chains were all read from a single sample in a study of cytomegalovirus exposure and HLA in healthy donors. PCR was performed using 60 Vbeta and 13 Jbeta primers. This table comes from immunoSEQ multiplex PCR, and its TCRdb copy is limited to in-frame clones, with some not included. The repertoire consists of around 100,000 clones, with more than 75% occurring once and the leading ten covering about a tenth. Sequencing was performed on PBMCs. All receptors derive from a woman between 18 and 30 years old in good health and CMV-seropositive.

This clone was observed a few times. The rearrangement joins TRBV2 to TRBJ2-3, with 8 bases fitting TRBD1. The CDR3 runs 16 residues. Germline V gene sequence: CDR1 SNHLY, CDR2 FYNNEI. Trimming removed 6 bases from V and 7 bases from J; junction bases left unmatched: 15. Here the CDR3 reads CASRDFGQGVINTQYF. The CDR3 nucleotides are TGTGCCAGCAGGGACTTCGGACAGGGAGTGATAAATACGCAGTATTTT.

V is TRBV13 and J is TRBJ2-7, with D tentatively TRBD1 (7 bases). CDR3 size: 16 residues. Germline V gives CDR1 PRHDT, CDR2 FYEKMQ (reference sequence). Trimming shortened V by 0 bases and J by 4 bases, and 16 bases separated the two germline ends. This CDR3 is CASSLGGAGGRYEQYF. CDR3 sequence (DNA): TGTGCCAGCAGCTTAGGAGGAGCAGGGGGGAGATACGAGCAGTACTTC.

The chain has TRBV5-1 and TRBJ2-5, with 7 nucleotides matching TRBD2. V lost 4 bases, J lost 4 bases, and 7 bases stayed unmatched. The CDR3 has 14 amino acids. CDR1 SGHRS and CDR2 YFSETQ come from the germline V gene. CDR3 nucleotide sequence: TGCGCCAGCAGCGGCGTGGGCGGGGGAGAGACCCAGTACTTC. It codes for CASSGVGGGETQYF.

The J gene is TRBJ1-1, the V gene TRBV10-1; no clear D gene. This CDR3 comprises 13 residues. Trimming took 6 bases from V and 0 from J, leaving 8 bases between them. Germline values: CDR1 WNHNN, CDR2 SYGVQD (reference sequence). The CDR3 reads CASSLELNTEAFF. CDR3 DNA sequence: TGCGCCAGCAGCCTCGAGCTGAACACTGAAGCTTTCTTT.

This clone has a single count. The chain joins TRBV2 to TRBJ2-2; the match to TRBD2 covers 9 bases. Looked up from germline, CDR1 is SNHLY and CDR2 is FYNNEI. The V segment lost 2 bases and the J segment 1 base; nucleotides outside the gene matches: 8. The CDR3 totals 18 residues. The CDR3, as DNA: TGTGCCAGCAGTGAATCGTCTGGCGGGGGGGGGAACACCGGGGAGCTGTTTTTT. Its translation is CASSESSGGGGNTGELFF.

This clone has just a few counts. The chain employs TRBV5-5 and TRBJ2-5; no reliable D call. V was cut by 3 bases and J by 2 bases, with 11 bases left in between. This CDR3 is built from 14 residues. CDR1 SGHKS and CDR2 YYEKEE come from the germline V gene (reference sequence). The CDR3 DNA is TGTGCCAGCAGCTGGGCCTATTTACAAGAGACCCAGTACTTC. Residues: CASSWAYLQETQYF.

CDR3 nucleotides: TGCAGCGTTCTAGCGGGGGGCCCCAATGAGCAGTTCTTC. Translated, it gives CSVLAGGPNEQFF. The chain has TRBV29-1 and TRBJ2-1, with 11 positions matching TRBD2. This CDR3 region has 13 residues. Per the germline V gene, CDR1 is SQVTM and CDR2 is ANQGSEA. With 5 bases clipped from V and 6 bases from J, the junction kept 3 bases outside the gene matches.

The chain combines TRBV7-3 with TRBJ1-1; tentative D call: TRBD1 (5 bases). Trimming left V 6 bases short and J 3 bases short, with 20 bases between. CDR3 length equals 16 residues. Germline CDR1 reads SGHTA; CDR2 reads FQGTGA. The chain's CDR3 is CASSPGGGDWDTEAFF. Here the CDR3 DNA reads TGTGCCAGCAGTCCCGGCGGGGGAGATTGGGACACTGAAGCTTTCTTT.

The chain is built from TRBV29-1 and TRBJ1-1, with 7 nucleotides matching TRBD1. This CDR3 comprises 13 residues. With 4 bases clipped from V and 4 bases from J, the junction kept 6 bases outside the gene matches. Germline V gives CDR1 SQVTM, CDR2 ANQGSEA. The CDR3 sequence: CSVVGTDRTEAFF. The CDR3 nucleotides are TGCAGCGTTGTCGGGACAGACCGCACTGAAGCTTTCTTT.

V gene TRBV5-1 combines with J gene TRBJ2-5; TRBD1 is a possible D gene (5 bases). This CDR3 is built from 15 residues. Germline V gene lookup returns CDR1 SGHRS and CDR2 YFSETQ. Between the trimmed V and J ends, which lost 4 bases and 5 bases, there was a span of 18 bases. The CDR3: CASSPGLTAQETQYF. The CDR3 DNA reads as TGCGCCAGCAGCCCAGGATTGACAGCTCAGGAGACCCAGTACTTC. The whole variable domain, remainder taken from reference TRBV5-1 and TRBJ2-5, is KAGVTQTPRYLIKTRGQQVTLSCSPISGHRSVSWYQQTPGQGLQFLFEYFSETQRNKGNFPGRFSGRQFSNSRSEMNVSTLELGDSALYLCASSPGLTAQETQYFGPGTRLLVL.

Written as DNA, the CDR3 is TGCGCCAGCAGCTTCGGGGGGGCGGGTTCAGATACGCAGTATTTT. Amino acids: CASSFGGAGSDTQYF. This sequence joins TRBV5-1 and TRBJ2-3; 8 nucleotides line up with TRBD2. This CDR3 spans 15 amino acids. Germline CDR1 is SGHRS and CDR2 is YFSETQ. V lost 2 bases, J lost 4 bases, and 6 bases stayed unmatched.

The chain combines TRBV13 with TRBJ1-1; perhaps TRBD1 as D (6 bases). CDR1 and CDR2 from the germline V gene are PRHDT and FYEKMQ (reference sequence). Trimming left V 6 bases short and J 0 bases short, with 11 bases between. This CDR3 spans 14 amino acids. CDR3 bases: TGTGCCAGCAGTTACAGGGACATGAACACTGAAGCTTTCTTT. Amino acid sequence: CASSYRDMNTEAFF. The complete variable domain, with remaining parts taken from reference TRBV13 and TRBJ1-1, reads AAGVIQSPRHLIKEKRETATLKCYPIPRHDTVYWYQQGPGQDPQFLISFYEKMQSDKGSIPDRFSAQQFSDYHSELNMSSLELGDSALYFCASSYRDMNTEAFFGQGTRLTVV.

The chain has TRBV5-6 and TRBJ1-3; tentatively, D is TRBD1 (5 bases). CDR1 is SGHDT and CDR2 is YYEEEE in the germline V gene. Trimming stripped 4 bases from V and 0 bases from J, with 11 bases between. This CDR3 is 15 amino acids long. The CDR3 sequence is CASSLYRISGNTIYF. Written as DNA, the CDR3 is TGTGCCAGCAGCCTCTACAGGATCTCTGGAAACACCATATATTTT.

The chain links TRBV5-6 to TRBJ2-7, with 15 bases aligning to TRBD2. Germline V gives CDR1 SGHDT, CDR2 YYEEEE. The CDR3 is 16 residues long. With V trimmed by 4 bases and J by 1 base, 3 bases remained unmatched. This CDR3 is CASSMGLAGGSYEQYF. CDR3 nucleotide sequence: TGTGCCAGCAGCATGGGACTAGCGGGGGGATCCTACGAGCAGTACTTC.

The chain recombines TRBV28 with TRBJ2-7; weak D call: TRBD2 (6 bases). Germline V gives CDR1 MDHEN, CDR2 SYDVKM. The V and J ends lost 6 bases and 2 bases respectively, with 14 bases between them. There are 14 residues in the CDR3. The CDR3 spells CASSGGGGTYEQYF. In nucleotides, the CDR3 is TGTGCCAGCAGCGGGGGTGGAGGGACCTACGAGCAGTACTTC.

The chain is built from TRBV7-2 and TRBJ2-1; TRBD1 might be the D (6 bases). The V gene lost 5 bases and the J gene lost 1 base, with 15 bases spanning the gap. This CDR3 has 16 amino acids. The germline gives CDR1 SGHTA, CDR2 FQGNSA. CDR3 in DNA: TGTGCCAGCAGCCCGAACAGGGCTCCTTCCTACAATGAGCAGTTCTTC. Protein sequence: CASSPNRAPSYNEQFF.

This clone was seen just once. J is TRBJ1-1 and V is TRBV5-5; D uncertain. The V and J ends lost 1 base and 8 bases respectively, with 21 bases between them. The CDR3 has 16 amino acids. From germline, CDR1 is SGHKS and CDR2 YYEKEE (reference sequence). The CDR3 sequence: CASSLSPVVLIGEAFF. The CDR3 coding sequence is TGTGCCAGCAGCTTGTCCCCCGTGGTTCTGATCGGGGAAGCTTTCTTT. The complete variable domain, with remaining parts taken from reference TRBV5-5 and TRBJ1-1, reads DAGVTQSPTHLIKTRGQQVTLRCSPISGHKSVSWYQQVLGQGPQFIFQYYEKEERGRGNFPDRFSARQFPNYSSELNVNALLLGDSALYLCASSLSPVVLIGEAFFGQGTRLTVV.

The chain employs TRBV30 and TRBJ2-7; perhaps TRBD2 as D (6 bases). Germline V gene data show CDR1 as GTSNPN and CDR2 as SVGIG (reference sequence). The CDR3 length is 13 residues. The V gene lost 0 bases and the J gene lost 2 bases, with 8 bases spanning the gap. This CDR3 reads CAWSVGGTYEQYF. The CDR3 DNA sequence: TGTGCCTGGAGTGTGGGGGGAACCTACGAGCAGTACTTC.

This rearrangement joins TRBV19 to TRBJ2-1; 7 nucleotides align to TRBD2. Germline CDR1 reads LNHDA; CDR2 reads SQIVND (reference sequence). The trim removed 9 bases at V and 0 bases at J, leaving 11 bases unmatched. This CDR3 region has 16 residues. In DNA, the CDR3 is TGTGCCAGCCTCCCGAAAGGGACTACCTCCTACAATGAGCAGTTCTTC. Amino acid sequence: CASLPKGTTSYNEQFF. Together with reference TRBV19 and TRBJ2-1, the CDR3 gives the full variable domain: DGGITQSPKYLFRKEGQNVTLSCEQNLNHDAMYWYRQDPGQGLRLIYYSQIVNDFQKGDIAEGYSVSREKKESFPLTVTSAQKNPTAFYLCASLPKGTTSYNEQFFGPGTRLTVL.

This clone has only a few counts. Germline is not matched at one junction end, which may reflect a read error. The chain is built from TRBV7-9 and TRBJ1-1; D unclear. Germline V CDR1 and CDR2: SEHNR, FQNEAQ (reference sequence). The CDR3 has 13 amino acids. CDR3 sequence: CSSSFPVNTEAFF. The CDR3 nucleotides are TGTTCCAGCAGCTTTCCTGTGAACACTGAAGCTTTCTTT. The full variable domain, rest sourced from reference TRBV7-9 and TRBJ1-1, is DTGVSQNPRHKITKRGQNVTFRCDPISEHNRLYWYRQTLGQGPEFLTYFQNEAQLEKSRLLSDRFSAERPKGSFSTLEIQRTEQGDSAMYLCSSSFPVNTEAFFGQGTRLTVV.

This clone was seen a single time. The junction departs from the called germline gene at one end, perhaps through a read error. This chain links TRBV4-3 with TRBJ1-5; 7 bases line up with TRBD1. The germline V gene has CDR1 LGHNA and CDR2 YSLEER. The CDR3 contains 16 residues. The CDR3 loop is CASGHYRGRGNQPQHF. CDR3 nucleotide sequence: TGCGCCAGCGGCCACTACAGGGGCCGAGGCAATCAGCCCCAGCATTTT.

The CDR3 DNA follows: TGTGCCAGCAGTGAATTTGGGACAGCCCTTAGCAATCAGCCCCAGCATTTT. Its translation is CASSEFGTALSNQPQHF. The chain couples TRBV6-1 to TRBJ1-5; 7 bases fit TRBD1. V lost 2 bases, J lost 0 bases, and 7 bases stayed unmatched. CDR1 is MNHNS, CDR2 SASEGT, per germline. This CDR3 contains 17 residues.

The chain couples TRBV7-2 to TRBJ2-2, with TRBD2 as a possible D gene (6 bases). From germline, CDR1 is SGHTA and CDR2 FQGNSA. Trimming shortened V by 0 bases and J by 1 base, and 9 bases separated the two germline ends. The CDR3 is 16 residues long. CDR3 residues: CASSLARGRNTGELFF. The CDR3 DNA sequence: TGTGCCAGCAGCTTAGCACGGGGGAGGAACACCGGGGAGCTGTTTTTT.

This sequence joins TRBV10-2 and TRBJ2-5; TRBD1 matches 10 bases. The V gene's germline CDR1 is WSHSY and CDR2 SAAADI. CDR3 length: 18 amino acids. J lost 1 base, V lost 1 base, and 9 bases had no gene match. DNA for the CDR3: TGCGCCAGCAGTGAGTGGTCTGGACAGGGGGTGGGCCAAGAGACCCAGTACTTC. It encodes CASSEWSGQGVGQETQYF.